Listed here is a single T cell receptor beta chain. As yet, its antigen is unknown. Measured with immunoSEQ multiplex PCR; TCRdb has only the in-frame clones, and not every one. The repertoire holds hundreds of thousands of clones, with 89% as singletons. Treatment given: 15 to 20 received Ad26.COV2.S at low or high dose, single or two shots; about 5 received placebo; per-sample allocation not given. The samples date from day 63 after the first vaccine or placebo injection. Within Boston, the person who donated was an adult of 18-55 years. The data belong to a study of Ad26.COV2.S vaccination and SARS-CoV-2 variants. Study information: Once, or twice with 56 days between doses, Ad26.COV2.S was given intramuscularly.

Study results and caveats: Whether participants received vaccine or placebo, their non-spike TCR breadth was similar.

V lost 5 bases to trimming and J lost 3 bases, with 14 bases between them. CDR1 and CDR2 (germline): MNHEY, SVGEGT. The length of the CDR3 is 14 residues. This clonotype was obtained from a person aged 18 to 59 who received the Ad26.COV2.S COVID-19 vaccine or a placebo. The chain links TRBV6-2 or TRBV6-3 to TRBJ2-7; no clear D gene. Source: peripheral blood, taken in a trial of Ad26.COV2.S vaccine versus placebo. In DNA, the CDR3 is TGTGCCAGCAGTACTCGGTATAGAGGCTACGAGCAGTACTTC. Translation: CASSTRYRGYEQYF.